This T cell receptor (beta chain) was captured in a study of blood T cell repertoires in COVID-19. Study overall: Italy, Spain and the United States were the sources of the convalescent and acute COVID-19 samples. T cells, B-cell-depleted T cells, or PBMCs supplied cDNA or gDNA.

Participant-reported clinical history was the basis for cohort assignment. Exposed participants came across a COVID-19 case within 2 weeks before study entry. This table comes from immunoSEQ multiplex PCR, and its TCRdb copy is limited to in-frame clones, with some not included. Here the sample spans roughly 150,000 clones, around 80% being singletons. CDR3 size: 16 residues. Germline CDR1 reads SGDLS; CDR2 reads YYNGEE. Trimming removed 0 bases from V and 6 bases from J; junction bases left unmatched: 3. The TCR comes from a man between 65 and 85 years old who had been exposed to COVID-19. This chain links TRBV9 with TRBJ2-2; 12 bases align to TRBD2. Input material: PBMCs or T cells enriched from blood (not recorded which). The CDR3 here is CASSVGTSGIPGELFF. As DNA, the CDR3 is TGTGCCAGCAGCGTAGGGACTAGCGGGATTCCCGGGGAGCTGTTTTTT.